Each of the 10 T cell receptor beta chains below was sequenced from the same sample in a study of CD8 T cells in Susac syndrome (dated by TCRdb to the late 2010s). Library preparation used the immunoSEQ multiplex PCR assay. RNA was extracted with the RNeasy kit and roughly 0.45 to 1 ug was reverse transcribed using random hexamers. Through fastp at Q25 and MiXCR, TCRdb rebuilt clones from the public reads, retaining in-frame beta chains. Merged by CDR3 protein, the rows form single entries marked with the most common genes and DNA. In all, the sample holds roughly 400,000 distinct CDR3 sequences, and roughly 85% of those were seen once. About 0.12% of the sample lies in the top ten. Sequenced input: CD8+ T cells from PBMCs. The source of these receptors is a human donor with multiple sclerosis.

The chain is built from TRBV29-1 and TRBJ2-1; perhaps TRBD1 as D (5 bases). The germline CDR1 and CDR2 sequences are SQVTM and ANQGSEA. The CDR3 runs 15 residues. V lost 7 bases to trimming and J lost 2 bases, with 18 bases between them. The DNA of the CDR3 is TGCAGCGCCGTAGGGGATGAGGACCCCTACAATGAGCAGTTCTTC. Its translation is CSAVGDEDPYNEQFF.

V gene TRBV18 combines with J gene TRBJ2-7, with D perhaps matching TRBD1 (5 bases). Trimming pared 0 bases from V and 2 bases from J, leaving 5 bases between. The CDR3 contains 13 residues. Germline V gene lookup returns CDR1 KGHSH and CDR2 LQKENI. CDR3 DNA sequence: TGTGCCAGCTCACCACCGACAGCCTACGAGCAGTACTTC. Its protein product is CASSPPTAYEQYF.

The gene calls are TRBV2 and TRBJ2-3; D perhaps matches TRBD1 (6 bases). The CDR3 consists of 16 residues. V lost 3 bases and J lost 0, with 13 bases in between. Germline V gene data show CDR1 as SNHLY and CDR2 as FYNNEI. This chain's CDR3 is CASSDLVDSSTDTQYF. CDR3 DNA sequence: TGTGCCAGCAGTGATTTAGTGGACAGTAGCACAGATACGCAGTATTTT.

This clonotype was counted a few times. The rearrangement links TRBV4-1 to TRBJ2-7; 8 bases line up with TRBD2. CDR3 length: 16 amino acids. After removal of 0 bases from V and 5 bases from J, the junction contained 9 bases not matched to a gene. CDR1 and CDR2 (germline): MGHRA, YSYEKL. DNA for the CDR3: TGCGCCAGCAGCCAAGATCGAATAGCGGGGACAAACGAGCAGTACTTC. This sequence encodes CASSQDRIAGTNEQYF.

A single count supports this clonotype. This sequence joins TRBV7-9 and TRBJ2-1, with TRBD1 as a possible D gene (6 bases). This CDR3 comprises 12 residues. The germline V gene encodes CDR1 SEHNR and CDR2 FQNEAQ (reference sequence). Trimming removed 7 bases at V and 6 bases at J, with 10 bases between. The CDR3 coding sequence is TGTGCCAGCATTGAGGGGGTCAATGAGCAGTTCTTC. It translates to CASIEGVNEQFF.

The chain uses TRBV29-1 and TRBJ2-2, with TRBD2 as a possible D gene (6 bases). V lost 6 bases to trimming and J lost 2 bases, with 10 bases between them. The CDR3 is 13 amino acids. Germline assignment: CDR1 SQVTM and CDR2 ANQGSEA. CDR3 sequence reads: CSVGTQNTGELFF. CDR3 nucleotides: TGCAGCGTCGGGACTCAAAACACCGGGGAGCTGTTTTTT.

The chain combines TRBV7-9 with TRBJ1-4, with D unclear. Germline V gene sequence: CDR1 SEHNR, CDR2 FQNEAQ (reference sequence). Trimming left V 1 base short and J 1 base short, with 7 bases between. CDR3 length: 15 residues. CDR3 in DNA: TGTGCCAGCAGCTTAGACGGTGAAACTAATGAAAAACTGTTTTTT. Protein: CASSLDGETNEKLFF.

This chain uses TRBV3-1 with TRBJ2-3, with 8 bases matching TRBD2. The V and J ends lost 4 bases and 1 base, in that order; junction bases with no gene match: 4. This CDR3 region has 15 residues. Germline CDR1 is LGHDT and CDR2 is YNNKEL (reference sequence). CDR3 DNA sequence: TGTGCCAGCAGCCCCAAGACTAGCGGCACAGATACGCAGTATTTT. Its translation: CASSPKTSGTDTQYF.

The chain recombines TRBV30 with TRBJ1-2; D uncertain. Trimming left V 0 bases short and J 8 bases short, with 13 bases between. There are 13 residues in the CDR3. Germline lookup yields CDR1 GTSNPN and CDR2 SVGIG (reference sequence). CDR3 sequence: CAWSVVREHGYTF. Written as DNA, the CDR3 is TGTGCCTGGAGTGTCGTAAGGGAGCACGGCTACACCTTC.

The CDR3 is CASSPGRTSGVYEQYF. CDR3 DNA sequence: TGTGCCAGCAGCCCTGGCCGGACTAGCGGGGTGTACGAGCAGTACTTC. The chain joins TRBV27 to TRBJ2-7; 12 positions agree with TRBD2. The germline gives CDR1 MNHEY, CDR2 SMNVEV (reference sequence). Germline trimming cut 6 bases from V and 4 bases from J; bases unmatched to any gene: 10. This CDR3 region has 16 residues.